What follows are 27 T cell receptor beta chains derived from one specimen sequenced in a study of identical twins' blood T cells. MiXCR was run by TCRdb on the 5' RACE reads, yielding one entry per CDR3 protein. The data contain around 380,000 distinct CDR3 sequences, over 25% of them singletons. The sequencing input was PBMCs. The origin of the receptors is a woman aged 18-49 years in good health.

This clonotype was counted ten times or more. The chain combines TRBV2 with TRBJ2-3, with D possibly being TRBD2 (5 bases). This CDR3 comprises 12 residues. The germline V gene has CDR1 SNHLY and CDR2 FYNNEI. V gave up 7 bases and J gave up 4 bases, with 9 bases separating them. The CDR3 is CASTGLPDTQYF. The CDR3 DNA reads as TGTGCCAGCACGGGGTTACCAGATACGCAGTATTTT. Full variable domain (missing parts from reference TRBV2 and TRBJ2-3): EPEVTQTPSHQVTQMGQEVILRCVPISNHLYFYWYRQILGQKVEFLVSFYNNEISEKSEIFDDQFSVERPDGSNFTLKIRSTKLEDSAMYFCASTGLPDTQYFGPGTRLTVL.

This clonotype has at least ten counts. The V call is TRBV5-1, the J call TRBJ1-1; D gene unclear. V was trimmed by 2 bases and J by 8 bases, leaving 7 bases between them. This CDR3 is 11 amino acids long. Germline-derived CDR1 and CDR2 are SGHRS and YFSETQ. The CDR3 DNA reads as TGCGCCAGCAGCTTTGGGGTGGAAGCTTTCTTT. Translated: CASSFGVEAFF. The variable domain in full, completed from reference TRBV5-1 and TRBJ1-1, reads KAGVTQTPRYLIKTRGQQVTLSCSPISGHRSVSWYQQTPGQGLQFLFEYFSETQRNKGNFPGRFSGRQFSNSRSEMNVSTLELGDSALYLCASSFGVEAFFGQGTRLTVV.

About this clonotype itself: The junction and the germline gene differ at one end; a read error may be behind it. The chain has TRBV12-3 or TRBV12-4 and TRBJ2-1; D assignment may be TRBD1 or TRBD2 (5 bases each). This CDR3 is 16 amino acids long. CDR3 loop: CAGRSMGRKTYNEQFF. The DNA of the CDR3 is TGTGCCGGCAGATCCATGGGACGGAAAACCTACAATGAGCAGTTCTTC.

The DNA for the CDR3 is TGTGCCAGTAGTATACAAGGGGCCTCCTACGAGCAGTACTTC. The encoded protein is CASSIQGASYEQYF. This chain connects TRBV19 to TRBJ2-7, with a tentative D call TRBD1 (5 bases). V lost 2 bases and J lost 0, with 8 bases in between. From germline, CDR1 is LNHDA and CDR2 SQIVND (reference sequence). The CDR3 runs to 14 residues. Supplemented by reference TRBV19 and TRBJ2-7, the full variable domain reads DGGITQSPKYLFRKEGQNVTLSCEQNLNHDAMYWYRQDPGQGLRLIYYSQIVNDFQKGDIAEGYSVSREKKESFPLTVTSAQKNPTAFYLCASSIQGASYEQYFGPGTRLTVT.

This chain connects TRBV20-1 to TRBJ2-4; TRBD2 matches at 11 bases. CDR1 and CDR2 (germline): DFQATT, SNEGSKA (reference sequence). With V trimmed by 6 bases and J by 0 bases, 13 bases remained unmatched. The CDR3 is made up of 18 amino acids. CDR3 DNA: TGCAGTGCCCTTAAAACTAGCGGGGGACCTTTAGCCAAAAACATTCAGTACTTC. Translation: CSALKTSGGPLAKNIQYF.

The chain links TRBV6-5 to TRBJ2-2; D remains ambiguous. This CDR3 is built from 14 residues. V lost 8 bases and J 4 bases, leaving 14 bases between the germline ends. CDR1 MNHEY and CDR2 SVGAGI come from the germline V gene. In nucleotides, the CDR3 is TGTGCCAGCGGGTTAAACGGGCCCACCGGGGAGCTGTTTTTT. Translating it yields CASGLNGPTGELFF.

This clonotype was found a few times. This rearrangement joins TRBV25-1 to TRBJ2-2; D might be TRBD1 (5 bases). The CDR3 contains 15 residues. Germline CDR1 is MGHDK and CDR2 is SYGVNS. Trimming removed 3 bases from V and 1 base from J, with 9 bases in between. The CDR3 loop is CASSDGHQNTGELFF. In DNA, the CDR3 is TGTGCCAGCAGTGATGGACACCAGAACACCGGGGAGCTGTTTTTT.

J is TRBJ2-4 and V is TRBV14; D call uncertain. The V end was cut by 4 bases, the J end by 0 bases, with 13 bases between. The CDR3 covers 16 residues. The germline gives CDR1 SGHDN, CDR2 FVKESK. The DNA of the CDR3 is TGTGCCAGCAGCCCATCGGGTCTACTAGCCAAAAACATTCAGTACTTC. Protein product: CASSPSGLLAKNIQYF.

The chain uses TRBV20-1 and TRBJ1-1, with TRBD1 identical over 8 bases. From germline, CDR1 is DFQATT and CDR2 SNEGSKA (reference sequence). The CDR3 loop spans 16 amino acids. V lost 1 base, J lost 5 bases, and 12 bases stayed unmatched. The CDR3 nucleotides read TGCAGTGCTAGAGCTCAGGCGCAGGGGGCTGGAACTGAAGCTTTCTTT. It specifies CSARAQAQGAGTEAFF.

The chain combines TRBV10-2 with TRBJ1-2, with D possibly being TRBD1 (5 bases). Germline CDR1 WSHSY, CDR2 SAAADI. V lost 3 bases and J lost 8, with 16 bases in between. CDR3 length: 14 amino acids. Written as DNA, the CDR3 is TGCGCCAGCAGTGAACAGGTTTTGGTTTGGGGCTACACCTTC. It codes for CASSEQVLVWGYTF.

This clonotype showed up just a few times. The chain carries TRBV19 and TRBJ2-1, with D possibly being TRBD1 (6 bases). The V and J ends lost 8 bases and 3 bases respectively, with 11 bases between them. This CDR3 has 13 residues. Germline CDR1 reads LNHDA; CDR2 reads SQIVND (reference sequence). CDR3 DNA sequence: TGTGCCAGTGTGGACAGTATCTACAATGAGCAGTTCTTC. Its translation: CASVDSIYNEQFF.

This clonotype has at least ten counts. The chain uses TRBV29-1 and TRBJ1-1; no definite D call. Germline loops: CDR1 SQVTM, CDR2 ANQGSEA. This CDR3 contains 15 residues. V lost 6 bases and J 4 bases, leaving 21 bases between the germline ends. The CDR3 protein is CSVTSRFSRITEAFF. CDR3 coding DNA: TGCAGCGTGACCTCTCGATTTTCCAGAATCACTGAAGCTTTCTTT.

This rearrangement joins TRBV10-2 to TRBJ1-5; 7 bases are shared with TRBD1. Germline CDR1 and CDR2: WSHSY and SAAADI. The CDR3 has 15 amino acids. The V gene end was trimmed by 5 bases and the J gene end by 3 bases; junction bases not matched to a gene: 7. The CDR3 spells CASSLQGFYNQPQHF. DNA for the CDR3: TGCGCCAGCAGTTTACAGGGGTTTTACAATCAGCCCCAGCATTTT.

The gene calls are TRBV21-1 and TRBJ2-2; TRBD1 was called by the table and not checked on the DNA. TRBV21-1 is an annotated pseudogene. The length of the CDR3 is 19 residues. The CDR3 DNA reads as TGTGCCAGCAGCAAAAAACCTCCCCTGGCGGGGGCGAACACCGGGGAGCTGTTTTTT. It translates to CASSKKPPLAGANTGELFF.

The genes are TRBV5-5 and TRBJ2-7, with D unclear. The CDR3 length is 14 residues. Germline V CDR1 and CDR2: SGHKS, YYEKEE (reference sequence). V lost 2 bases and J 1 base, leaving 10 bases between the germline ends. The CDR3 region is CASSFRNRSYEQYF. The DNA of the CDR3 is TGTGCCAGCAGCTTTAGGAACAGATCCTACGAGCAGTACTTC.

A remark on this clonotype: The junction departs from the called germline gene at one end, perhaps through a read error. The chain is built from TRBV20-1 and TRBJ1-3, with TRBD1 identical over 7 bases. Looked up from germline, CDR1 is DFQATT and CDR2 is SNEGSKA (reference sequence). The CDR3 has 16 amino acids. The CDR3 region is CSAGESGDRAGNTIYF. Written as DNA, the CDR3 is TGCAGTGCTGGAGAAAGCGGTGACAGGGCTGGAAACACCATATATTTT.

This clonotype has more than one count but fewer than ten. The J gene is TRBJ1-1, the V gene TRBV28, with a weak D call TRBD1 (6 bases). Trimming shortened V by 7 bases and J by 6 bases, and 18 bases separated the two germline ends. Germline V CDR1 and CDR2: MDHEN, SYDVKM. This CDR3 is built from 14 residues. The CDR3 region is CASTGRGVRAEAFF. Written as DNA, the CDR3 is TGTGCCAGCACCGGCAGGGGTGTTCGAGCTGAAGCTTTCTTT.

This clonotype was detected only a few times. This chain joins TRBV4-3 and TRBJ2-2, with D possibly being TRBD1 (6 bases). Germline V CDR1 and CDR2: LGHNA, YSLEER. Trimming removed 0 bases from V and 1 base from J, with 6 bases in between. CDR3 size: 15 residues. Here the CDR3 reads CASSQETGNTGELFF. The CDR3 coding sequence is TGCGCCAGCAGCCAAGAGACAGGGAACACCGGGGAGCTGTTTTTT.

V and J are TRBV5-1 and TRBJ2-5, with 10 bases matching TRBD2. Germline assignment: CDR1 SGHRS and CDR2 YFSETQ. This CDR3 has 17 amino acids. J lost 0 bases, V lost 3 bases, and 8 bases had no gene match. The CDR3 sequence is CASSSPLSGGYQETQYF. CDR3 nucleotide sequence: TGCGCCAGCAGCTCTCCCCTTAGCGGGGGGTACCAAGAGACCCAGTACTTC.

The chain has TRBV24-1 and TRBJ2-1; the D is unclear. The CDR3 is 11 amino acids. V dropped 4 bases and J dropped 8 bases, with 5 bases sitting between them. The germline gives CDR1 KGHDR, CDR2 SFDVKD. CDR3: CATSEDDEQFF. The CDR3 bases are TGTGCCACCAGTGAGGACGATGAGCAGTTCTTC.

The sample holds many counts of this clonotype. The junction does not match germline at one end; this may be a read error. V is TRBV5-1 and J is TRBJ1-3; D not resolved. This CDR3 spans 12 amino acids. Germline V gives CDR1 SGHRS, CDR2 YFSETQ. The CDR3 coding sequence is TGTGCCAGCTCACCCGAAGGAAACACCATATATTTT. It specifies CASSPEGNTIYF.

The chain links TRBV20-1 to TRBJ2-3; 11 bases are shared with TRBD2. Unmatched junction bases numbered 9, after V lost 3 bases and J lost 4 bases. The germline CDR1 and CDR2 sequences are DFQATT and SNEGSKA (reference sequence). The CDR3 sequence is 16 residues long. Here the CDR3 reads CSARIAGGPVSDTQYF. CDR3 DNA: TGCAGTGCTAGGATAGCGGGAGGGCCAGTTTCAGATACGCAGTATTTT.

Here the CDR3 DNA reads TGCAGTGCTGCCGTGACATCTCTAGAGACCCAGTACTTC. Protein sequence: CSAAVTSLETQYF. V usage is TRBV20-1 and J usage is TRBJ2-5; no clear D gene. With 5 bases removed from V and 4 bases from J, the gap between germline ends came to 14 bases. Germline V lookup: CDR1 DFQATT, CDR2 SNEGSKA (reference sequence). This CDR3 comprises 13 residues.

About this clonotype itself: This likely comes from a read error, as the CDR3 has no conserved phenylalanine or tryptophan at its end. Because the CDR3's place on the DNA is in doubt, the DNA is left out and the CDR3 is given as listed by TCRdb. The chain couples TRBV25-1 to TRBJ1-6. Looked up from germline, CDR1 is MGHDK and CDR2 is SYGVNS. Including both end residues, the CDR3 is 9 amino acids long. CDR3 amino acids: CASIWRAPP.

This clonotype was recorded many times. This sequence joins TRBV20-1 and TRBJ2-7, with D maybe TRBD1 (5 bases). Trimming cost V 7 bases and J 1 base, with 8 bases left between them. Germline loops: CDR1 DFQATT, CDR2 SNEGSKA (reference sequence). The CDR3 has 11 residues. CDR3 in amino acids: CSVRGSYEQYF. CDR3 bases: TGCAGTGTTAGGGGATCCTACGAGCAGTACTTC.

This clonotype has at least ten counts. The chain carries TRBV28 and TRBJ1-1, with D perhaps matching TRBD1 (5 bases). Germline loops: CDR1 MDHEN, CDR2 SYDVKM. The CDR3 is made up of 14 amino acids. The V and J ends lost 0 bases and 5 bases respectively, with 10 bases between them. CDR3 amino acids: CASSLWEGETEAFF. The DNA of the CDR3 is TGTGCCAGCAGTTTATGGGAAGGGGAGACTGAAGCTTTCTTT.

Concerning this clonotype itself: At one end the junction does not follow the germline gene, possibly because of a read error. This chain links TRBV3-1 with TRBJ1-1; the D is unclear. CDR3 length: 13 amino acids. Germline values: CDR1 LGHDT, CDR2 YNNKEL (reference sequence). CDR3 loop: CVSSADGNTEAFF. DNA for the CDR3: TGTGTCAGCAGCGCGGACGGAAACACTGAAGCTTTCTTT.